The entry that follows covers one T cell receptor beta chain sequence. Its specificity is unknown. The junction differs from germline at one of its ends, possibly a read error. The sample belongs to a study of vaccination and CD4 T cells after COVID-19. As for the study in general: The BNT162b2 or mRNA-1273 vaccine was given to participants in two doses. Study observations and caveats: Convalescent patients' vaccine-specific clones were spike mono-reactive in 304 of 307 cases.

Germline lookup yields CDR1 MNHEY and CDR2 SVGAGI. The CDR3 loop spans 15 amino acids. Sequencing of DNA taken from cultured CD4+ T cells relied on the Oncomine TCR Beta short-read assay. It was from cultured CD4+ T cells that genomic DNA was extracted. TCRdb analysed the PCR reads with MiXCR anew, one entry per CDR3 protein. The table shows 9,500 to 13,000 distinct CDR3 sequences, with 25% to 35% occurring only once. Treatment denoted: roughly nine-day PBMC culture with coronavirus spike peptide pools or control peptides (ViraFEST assay). Researchers collected the unexposed donor's CD4+ T cells before the COVID-19 pandemic (2011-2018). Wells that each held roughly 2 million PBMCs were cultured with around 9.9 IU/ml IL-2 and 7.5 to 10 ug/ml peptide pools. It was after roughly nine days of culture that CD4+ T cells were isolated by negative selection.

The gene calls are TRBV6-5 and TRBJ2-5; 7 nucleotides line up with TRBD2. The TCR originated in a human donor in good health. The sequenced sample was CD4+ T cells from blood, cultured in vitro. The DNA of the CDR3 is TGTGCCGGCAGTTTCAGCGGGGCGGCAGCGGAGACCCAGTACTTC. It yields the protein CAGSFSGAAAETQYF.